This TCR beta chain derives from a study of T cell responses to AZD1222 COVID-19 vaccine. The study, taken as a whole, reports: Sampling that yielded the repertoires occurred only after the peak T cell response. Two AZD1222 doses significantly raised spike-specific TCR breadth and depth over controls. Females made up more of the donors, who were largely white British, and clonal diversity may have come out too low.

A note on this clone: Its antigen is undetermined. The same CDR3 can be traced to other DNA sequences in this sample.

Sequencing was performed with immunoSEQ multiplex PCR; in TCRdb, only in-frame clones are kept and a portion is missing. The table lists about 180,000 clones, roughly nine tenths of them singletons, with about 2.5% in the top ten. Sequenced here: peripheral blood, sampled on day 0 of AZD1222 vaccination. The clonotype comes from an adult in good health.

DNA for the CDR3: TGTGCCAGCAGCTTAGCGGGAAATCAGCCCCAGCATTTT. Its protein is CASSLAGNQPQHF. The V call is TRBV11-2, the J call TRBJ1-5; D is unclear. The germline V gene encodes CDR1 SGHAT and CDR2 FQNNGV. The germline V and J ends were trimmed by 1 base and 4 bases, with 5 bases remaining between them. This CDR3 has 13 residues.